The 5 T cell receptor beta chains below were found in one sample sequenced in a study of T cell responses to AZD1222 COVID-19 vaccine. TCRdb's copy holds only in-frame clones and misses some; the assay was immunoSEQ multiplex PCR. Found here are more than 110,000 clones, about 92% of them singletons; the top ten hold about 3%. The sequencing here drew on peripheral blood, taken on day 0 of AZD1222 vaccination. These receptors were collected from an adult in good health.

The CDR3 nucleotides read TGTGCCAGCAGTTCCATCATGACAGAGGATTATGGCTACACCTTC. Translated: CASSSIMTEDYGYTF. This sequence joins TRBV6-5 and TRBJ1-2; D is perhaps TRBD1 (5 bases). The CDR3 covers 15 residues. V was pared by 4 bases and J by 5 bases, with 17 bases between. Germline V CDR1 and CDR2: MNHEY, SVGAGI.

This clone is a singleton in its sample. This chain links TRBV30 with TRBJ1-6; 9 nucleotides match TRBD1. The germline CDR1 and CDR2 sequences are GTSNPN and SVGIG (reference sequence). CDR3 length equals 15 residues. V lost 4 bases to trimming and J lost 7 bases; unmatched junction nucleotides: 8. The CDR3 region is CAWKTTGTGNSPLHF. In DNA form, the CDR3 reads TGTGCCTGGAAAACGACCGGGACAGGGAATTCACCCCTCCACTTT.

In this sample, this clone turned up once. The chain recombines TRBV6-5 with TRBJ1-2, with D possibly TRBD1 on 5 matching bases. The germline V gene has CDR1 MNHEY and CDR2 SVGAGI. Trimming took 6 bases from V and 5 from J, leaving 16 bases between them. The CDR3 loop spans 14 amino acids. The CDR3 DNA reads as TGTGCCAGCAGGATCAGGGCAGGAGATTATGGCTACACCTTC. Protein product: CASRIRAGDYGYTF.

The CDR3 sequence is CASEKGYISNQPQHF. CDR3 in DNA: TGTGCCAGCGAGAAGGGTTACATTAGCAATCAGCCCCAGCATTTT. The chain recombines TRBV27 with TRBJ1-5; no clear D gene. This CDR3 region has 15 residues. Trimming left V 8 bases short and J 0 bases short, with 14 bases between. Germline-derived CDR1 and CDR2 are MNHEY and SMNVEV (reference sequence).

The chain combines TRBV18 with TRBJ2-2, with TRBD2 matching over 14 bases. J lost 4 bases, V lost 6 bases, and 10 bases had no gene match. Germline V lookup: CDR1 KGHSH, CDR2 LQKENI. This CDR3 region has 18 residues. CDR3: CASSFGTSGSGGTGELFF. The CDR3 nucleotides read TGTGCCAGCTCGTTTGGGACTAGCGGGAGTGGAGGCACCGGGGAGCTGTTTTTT.